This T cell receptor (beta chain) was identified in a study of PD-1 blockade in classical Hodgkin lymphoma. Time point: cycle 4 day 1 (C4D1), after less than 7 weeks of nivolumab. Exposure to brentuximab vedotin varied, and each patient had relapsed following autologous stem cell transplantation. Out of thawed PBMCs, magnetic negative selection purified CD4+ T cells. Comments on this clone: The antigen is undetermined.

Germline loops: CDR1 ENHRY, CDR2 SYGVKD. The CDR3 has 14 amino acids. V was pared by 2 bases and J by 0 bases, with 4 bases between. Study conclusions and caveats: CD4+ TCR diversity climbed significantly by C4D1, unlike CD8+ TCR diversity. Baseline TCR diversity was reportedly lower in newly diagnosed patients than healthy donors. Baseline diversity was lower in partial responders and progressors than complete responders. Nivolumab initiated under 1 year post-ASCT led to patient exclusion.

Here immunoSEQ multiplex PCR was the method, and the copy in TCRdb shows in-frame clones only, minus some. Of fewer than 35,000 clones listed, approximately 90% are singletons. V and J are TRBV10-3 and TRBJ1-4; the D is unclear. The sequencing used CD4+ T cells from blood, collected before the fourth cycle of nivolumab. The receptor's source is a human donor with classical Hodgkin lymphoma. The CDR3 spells CAISEAATNEKLFF. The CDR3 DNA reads TGTGCCATCAGTGAGGCAGCAACTAATGAAAAACTGTTTTTT.